This paragraph reports one TCR beta chain. This entry is derived from a study of control samples from healthy donors and cancer patients. Only in-frame clones appear in the TCRdb table, and some are missing; sequencing was by immunoSEQ multiplex PCR. The data hold 150,000 or so clones, with approximately 90% observed a single time. Germline trimming cut 4 bases from V and 0 bases from J; bases unmatched to any gene: 7. From germline, CDR1 is SGHNT and CDR2 YYREEE (reference sequence). The CDR3 runs to 16 residues. The chain has TRBV5-4 and TRBJ1-2; TRBD1 aligns across 9 bases. The sequence was collected from a man aged 30 to 39 in good health. Input material: blood. DNA of the CDR3: TGTGCCAGCAGCACGGGACAGGGAATAACTAACTATGGCTACACCTTC. Protein: CASSTGQGITNYGYTF.